The T cell receptor beta chain described here comes from a study of T cells after posttransplantation cyclophosphamide. Details on this clone: At the DNA level, this CDR3 is encoded by other sequences in the same sample as well.

Method: immunoSEQ multiplex PCR; TCRdb's copy keeps in-frame clones and lacks some. The sample records approximately 19,000 clones, approximately 90% being singletons. A marrow graft followed busulfan-fludarabine conditioning, with cyclophosphamide on days +3 and +4. The clonotype was recovered from a female patient aged 35-55 years who received an allogeneic stem cell transplant from a related donor, was CMV-positive, and had no GVHD. These T cells may partly come from the graft donor. The source was PBMCs, collected after allogeneic stem cell transplant with posttransplant cyclophosphamide.

CDR3 protein: CASSFTGEETQYF. CDR3 coding DNA: TGTGCCAGCAGCTTCACAGGGGAGGAGACCCAGTACTTC. The V gene is TRBV7-3, the J gene TRBJ2-5; 7 bases agree with TRBD1. This CDR3 spans 13 amino acids. CDR1 and CDR2 from the germline V gene are SGHTA and FQGTGA. V shed 3 bases and J 5 bases; nucleotides not matched to a gene: 3. The full variable domain, with the rest looked up from reference TRBV7-3 and TRBJ2-5, is GAGVSQTPSNKVTEKGKYVELRCDPISGHTALYWYRQSLGQGPEFLIYFQGTGAADDSGLPNDRFFAVRPEGSVSTLKIQRTERGDSAVYLCASSFTGEETQYFGPGTRLLVL.